These 29 T cell receptor beta chains came from one sample sequenced in a study of blood T cells in healthy people across ages (dated by TCRdb to the mid-2010s). The receptor library was made with 5' RACE. This sample was sequenced with an Illumina HiSeq 2500. The second PCR ran for about 7 to 11 cycles and used a J-beta primer mix along with a sample-barcoded 5' primer. The public sequencing data were trimmed at Q25 with fastp and processed into clonotypes with MiXCR by TCRdb, which kept only in-frame beta chains. Each CDR3 protein gets just one entry, which takes the most common genes and DNA from the rows behind it. The sample profile shows 1.5 million to 2 million distinct CDR3 sequences; roughly 49% of them were found once. Around 2.1% of the sample rests with the top ten. Specimen: blood. The receptors here all came from a woman aged 40-49 years in good health.

This clonotype appeared a few times. CDR3 DNA sequence: TGCAGTGCTAGAGATCTACAACCGCCAGCGGGGTTTCCCCACGAGCAGTACTTC. Translated: CSARDLQPPAGFPHEQYF. The J gene is TRBJ2-7, the V gene TRBV20-1; TRBD2 matches 7 bases. V trimming: 0 bases; J trimming: 5 bases; junction bases outside the gene matches: 19. This CDR3 spans 18 amino acids. CDR1 and CDR2 from the germline V gene are DFQATT and SNEGSKA (reference sequence).

The rearrangement uses TRBV7-2 and TRBJ2-1, with D perhaps TRBD1 (6 bases). The length of the CDR3 is 15 residues. Germline V CDR1 and CDR2: SGHTA, FQGNSA. Trimming took 3 bases from V and 9 from J, leaving 18 bases between them. The CDR3 region is CASSFGTERGGEQFF. Here the CDR3 DNA reads TGTGCCAGCAGCTTTGGGACGGAGCGAGGGGGTGAGCAGTTCTTC. The full variable domain, rest sourced from reference TRBV7-2 and TRBJ2-1, is GAGVSQSPSNKVTEKGKDVELRCDPISGHTALYWYRQSLGQGLEFLIYFQGNSAPDKSGLPSDRFSAERTGGSVSTLTIQRTQQEDSAVYLCASSFGTERGGEQFFGPGTRLTVL.

The chain carries TRBV12-3 or TRBV12-4 and TRBJ1-1; D call uncertain. Trimming took off 6 bases at V and 1 base at J, with 12 bases between the two ends. The CDR3 sequence is 14 residues long. CDR3 sequence: CASSLRAKNTEAFF. The CDR3 DNA reads TGTGCCAGCAGCTTAAGGGCCAAGAACACTGAAGCTTTCTTT.

This clonotype was observed a handful of times. The chain links TRBV12-3 or TRBV12-4 to TRBJ2-7, with D perhaps TRBD1 or TRBD2 (6 bases each). Trimming removed 5 bases from V and 3 bases from J, with 14 bases in between. The CDR3 is 14 residues long. CDR3 sequence: CASSLRQEGYEQYF. The CDR3 DNA is TGTGCCAGCAGTCTAAGACAGGAGGGCTACGAGCAGTACTTC.

V gene TRBV10-3 combines with J gene TRBJ1-2; 7 nucleotides align to TRBD1. Germline V gene sequence: CDR1 ENHRY, CDR2 SYGVKD. The CDR3 runs 13 residues. V lost 5 bases and J lost 5; bases outside the gene matches: 5. The CDR3 spells CAISPGTAYGYTF. In nucleotides, the CDR3 is TGTGCCATCAGTCCCGGGACAGCTTATGGCTACACCTTC.

The gene calls are TRBV20-1 and TRBJ1-2; D gene ambiguous. V was shortened by 5 bases and J by 7 bases, with 17 bases between the two germline ends. Germline V lookup: CDR1 DFQATT, CDR2 SNEGSKA (reference sequence). CDR3 length equals 13 residues. DNA for the CDR3: TGCAGTGCTGAATGGGAGTTGGGTGCTGGCTACACCTTC. Translated, it gives CSAEWELGAGYTF.

V is TRBV2 and J is TRBJ2-5; D is undetermined. The CDR3 has 14 residues. Trimming took off 6 bases at V and 2 bases at J, with 13 bases between the two ends. Germline-derived CDR1 and CDR2 are SNHLY and FYNNEI. CDR3 nucleotide sequence: TGTGCCAGCAGCCGAATACTATCTCAAGAGACCCAGTACTTC. Translated, it gives CASSRILSQETQYF.

The chain is built from TRBV4-3 and TRBJ2-7; either TRBD1 or TRBD2 may supply D (5 bases each). CDR3 length: 15 residues. Trimming removed 4 bases from V and 7 bases from J, with 20 bases in between. CDR1 is LGHNA, CDR2 YSLEER, per germline. CDR3 coding DNA: TGCGCCAGCAGCCGCTCGGGGCCCCCCTACAATGAGCAGTACTTC. This codes for CASSRSGPPYNEQYF.

The rearrangement uses TRBV20-1 and TRBJ2-1; 7 nucleotides agree with TRBD1. V lost 0 bases to trimming and J lost 0 bases; unmatched junction nucleotides: 8. There are 17 residues in the CDR3. In germline, CDR1 is DFQATT, CDR2 SNEGSKA (reference sequence). CDR3 DNA: TGCAGTGCTAGAGATCCCGCAGGGGGAATCTCCTACAATGAGCAGTTCTTC. Protein sequence: CSARDPAGGISYNEQFF.

The chain employs TRBV7-3 and TRBJ2-3, with 14 positions matching TRBD2. V dropped 5 bases and J dropped 3; count of bases not matched to a gene: 7. This CDR3 comprises 17 residues. Looked up from germline, CDR1 is SGHTA and CDR2 is FQGTGA. The CDR3 DNA follows: TGTGCCAGCAGCCCTGGGACTAGCGGGGGCCAGACAGATACGCAGTATTTT. It encodes CASSPGTSGGQTDTQYF. The variable domain in full, with the rest retrieved from reference TRBV7-3 and TRBJ2-3, is GAGVSQTPSNKVTEKGKYVELRCDPISGHTALYWYRQSLGQGPEFLIYFQGTGAADDSGLPNDRFFAVRPEGSVSTLKIQRTERGDSAVYLCASSPGTSGGQTDTQYFGPGTRLTVL.

V gene TRBV20-1 combines with J gene TRBJ2-3; 11 bases line up with TRBD2. This CDR3 comprises 17 residues. Per the germline V gene, CDR1 is DFQATT and CDR2 is SNEGSKA (reference sequence). The junction had 9 bases not matched to a gene; V was cut back by 0 bases and J by 4 bases. The CDR3 DNA reads TGCAGTGCTAGAGATTTGGCTAGCGGGGGGTTTGCAGATACGCAGTATTTT. Its protein product is CSARDLASGGFADTQYF.

J is TRBJ2-1 and V is TRBV12-3 or TRBV12-4; TRBD2 aligns across 9 bases. V shed 0 bases, J shed 4 bases, and the junction held 25 bases outside the gene matches. The CDR3 is made up of 23 amino acids. The CDR3 coding sequence is TGTGCCAGCAGTTTAGCGCTGAGGGGTGTCGTCGGTAGCGGGGGCGAAAAGTACAATGAGCAGTTCTTC. Its protein is CASSLALRGVVGSGGEKYNEQFF.

There are a few counts of this clonotype. The chain joins TRBV5-1 to TRBJ2-1; the D is unclear. The CDR3 sequence is 15 residues long. The V end was cut by 0 bases, the J end by 6 bases, with 13 bases between. Per the germline V gene, CDR1 is SGHRS and CDR2 is YFSETQ. The CDR3 coding sequence is TGCGCCAGCAGCTTGGTGGCAAACAAGGCCAATGAGCAGTTCTTC. This encodes CASSLVANKANEQFF.

As regards this clonotype: A junction boundary mismatches the germline segment, possibly from a read error. This chain links TRBV5-1 with TRBJ1-4, with TRBD1 matching over 10 bases. This CDR3 has 14 residues. Germline CDR1 and CDR2: SGHRS and YFSETQ. The CDR3 protein is CASSPDRGRENLFF. CDR3 nucleotide sequence: TGCGCCAGCAGCCCCGACAGGGGGCGTGAAAATCTGTTTTTT. The variable domain in full, completed from reference TRBV5-1 and TRBJ1-4, reads KAGVTQTPRYLIKTRGQQVTLSCSPISGHRSVSWYQQTPGQGLQFLFEYFSETQRNKGNFPGRFSGRQFSNSRSEMNVSTLELGDSALYLCASSPDRGRENLFFGSGTQLSVL.

This rearrangement joins TRBV11-2 to TRBJ1-3; maybe TRBD1 (5 bases). The CDR3 runs 17 residues. Trimming stripped 2 bases from V and 0 bases from J, with 14 bases between. Germline CDR1 is SGHAT and CDR2 is FQNNGV. The CDR3 is CASSLSLRVLSGNTIYF. CDR3 coding DNA: TGTGCCAGCAGCTTATCCCTCAGGGTCCTCTCTGGAAACACCATATATTTT. Complete variable domain (other parts from reference TRBV11-2 and TRBJ1-3): EAGVAQSPRYKIIEKRQSVAFWCNPISGHATLYWYQQILGQGPKLLIQFQNNGVVDDSQLPKDRFSAERLKGVDSTLKIQPAKLEDSAVYLCASSLSLRVLSGNTIYFGEGSWLTVV.

About this clonotype itself: The junction departs from germline at one end; a sequencing error may be responsible. V is TRBV7-7 and J is TRBJ2-5; D may be TRBD2 (6 bases). This CDR3 is 14 amino acids long. Germline CDR1 is SSHAT and CDR2 is FNYEAQ (reference sequence). CDR3 coding DNA: TGTGCTAGCAGCCCAGGTGCTAGCGTAGAGACCCAGTACTTC. Residues: CASSPGASVETQYF.

This chain connects TRBV4-2 to TRBJ2-7; TRBD2 matches at 7 bases. J was trimmed by 2 bases and V by 0 bases; bases with no gene match: 4. Germline assignment: CDR1 LGHNA and CDR2 YNFKEQ. The CDR3 spans 15 residues. CDR3 bases: TGTGCCAGCAGCCAAGATTCTAGCGGCCCCTACGAGCAGTACTTC. This sequence encodes CASSQDSSGPYEQYF.

This clonotype has only a few counts. The rearrangement uses TRBV4-3 and TRBJ2-1, with a possible D match to TRBD1 (6 bases). This CDR3 region has 18 residues. V was shortened by 1 base and J by 2 bases, with 18 bases between the two germline ends. Germline lookup yields CDR1 LGHNA and CDR2 YSLEER. This CDR3 reads CASSQVIQQGKPYNEQFF. CDR3 in DNA: TGCGCCAGCAGCCAAGTCATCCAACAGGGAAAACCCTACAATGAGCAGTTCTTC.

The CDR3 is CSARDEQGANYGYTF. In DNA, the CDR3 is TGCAGTGCTAGAGATGAGCAGGGGGCTAACTATGGCTACACCTTC. V and J are TRBV20-1 and TRBJ1-2; 7 bases line up with TRBD1. Germline CDR1 and CDR2: DFQATT and SNEGSKA (reference sequence). This CDR3 has 15 residues. V lost 0 bases and J lost 0; bases outside the gene matches: 4.

V gene TRBV7-2 combines with J gene TRBJ2-3; D not resolved. The V gene's germline CDR1 is SGHTA and CDR2 FQGNSA. V lost 3 bases and J lost 0, with 16 bases in between. The CDR3 is 17 residues long. For the CDR3, the DNA is TGTGCCAGCAGCTTCTATTCGCGCCTCTTGAGCACAGATACGCAGTATTTT. Residues: CASSFYSRLLSTDTQYF.

This rearrangement joins TRBV27 to TRBJ1-1; no clear D gene. Germline V lookup: CDR1 MNHEY, CDR2 SMNVEV (reference sequence). The CDR3 spans 15 residues. Trimming shortened V by 3 bases and J by 0 bases, and 11 bases separated the two germline ends. The CDR3 loop is CASSFSEDLNTEAFF. CDR3 coding DNA: TGTGCCAGCAGTTTTTCAGAAGACTTGAACACTGAAGCTTTCTTT.

The chain uses TRBV28 and TRBJ2-7; maybe TRBD1 (6 bases). Germline V gene lookup returns CDR1 MDHEN and CDR2 SYDVKM. Trimming left V 6 bases short and J 12 bases short, with 15 bases between. The CDR3 totals 11 residues. For the CDR3, the DNA is TGTGCCAGCAGCGGACAGCCAAGTCTGTACTTC. The encoded protein is CASSGQPSLYF. Full variable domain (remainder filled in from reference TRBV28 and TRBJ2-7): DVKVTQSSRYLVKRTGEKVFLECVQDMDHENMFWYRQDPGLGLRLIYFSYDVKMKEKGDIPEGYSVSREKKERFSLILESASTNQTSMYLCASSGQPSLYFGPGTRLTVT.

This clonotype was found a few times. The chain carries TRBV7-2 and TRBJ1-5; D not resolved. Germline V gene data show CDR1 as SGHTA and CDR2 as FQGNSA. V dropped 3 bases and J dropped 6 bases, with 9 bases sitting between them. This CDR3 comprises 13 residues. The CDR3 reads CASSFGVVQPQHF. The CDR3 nucleotides are TGTGCCAGCAGCTTTGGGGTTGTTCAGCCCCAGCATTTT.

There are a few counts of this clonotype. CDR3 sequence: CASSYRDRETDTQYF. CDR3 bases: TGTGCCAGCAGTTACCGGGACAGGGAGACAGATACGCAGTATTTT. This rearrangement joins TRBV6-2 or TRBV6-3 to TRBJ2-3, with TRBD1 matching over 9 bases. J lost 3 bases, V lost 2 bases, and 3 bases had no gene match. CDR1 MNHEY and CDR2 SVGEGT come from the germline V gene. CDR3 size: 15 residues.

This clonotype showed up just a few times. V and J are TRBV7-8 and TRBJ1-4; D not certain. Trimming stripped 4 bases from V and 0 bases from J, with 12 bases between. The CDR3 is 16 residues long. Germline loops: CDR1 SGHVS, CDR2 FQNEAQ. Here the CDR3 DNA reads TGTGCCAGCAGCTCCTCGACGGCAGCAACTAATGAAAAACTGTTTTTT. It specifies CASSSSTAATNEKLFF.

This chain uses TRBV9 with TRBJ2-3; 9 positions match TRBD2. The CDR3 has 18 residues. J gave up 4 bases and V 0 bases, and 12 bases lay outside the gene matches. Germline CDR1 reads SGDLS; CDR2 reads YYNGEE. DNA for the CDR3: TGTGCCAGCAGCGTAGAGCCCGGGACTAGCCTCCCCCCAGATACGCAGTATTTT. This codes for CASSVEPGTSLPPDTQYF.

This clonotype was seen only a few times. The chain links TRBV2 to TRBJ2-1; 7 bases fit TRBD2. The V segment lost 1 base and the J segment 4 bases; nucleotides outside the gene matches: 13. This CDR3 has 18 residues. The germline V gene encodes CDR1 SNHLY and CDR2 FYNNEI. This CDR3 is CASSEGHCGGAKYNEQFF. CDR3 DNA: TGTGCCAGCAGTGAAGGGCACTGCGGGGGTGCAAAGTACAATGAGCAGTTCTTC. Variable domain in full (rest from reference TRBV2 and TRBJ2-1): EPEVTQTPSHQVTQMGQEVILRCVPISNHLYFYWYRQILGQKVEFLVSFYNNEISEKSEIFDDQFSVERPDGSNFTLKIRSTKLEDSAMYFCASSEGHCGGAKYNEQFFGPGTRLTVL.

V is TRBV3-1 and J is TRBJ2-1, with D perhaps TRBD2 (5 bases). The CDR3 is 15 amino acids. The germline V gene has CDR1 LGHDT and CDR2 YNNKEL (reference sequence). V lost 2 bases and J lost 7, with 15 bases in between. The CDR3 spells CASSQRASLGNEQFF. As DNA, the CDR3 is TGTGCCAGCAGCCAAAGGGCTAGCCTGGGGAATGAGCAGTTCTTC.

This clonotype was seen only a few times. The V gene is TRBV7-2, the J gene TRBJ2-5; 13 bases are shared with TRBD2. The V gene end was trimmed by 4 bases and the J gene end by 4 bases; junction bases not matched to a gene: 6. Germline V gives CDR1 SGHTA, CDR2 FQGNSA. This CDR3 is built from 16 residues. As DNA, the CDR3 is TGTGCCAGCAGCTCACCAGGACTAGCGGGGGTAGAGACCCAGTACTTC. Protein sequence: CASSSPGLAGVETQYF. Full variable domain (missing parts from reference TRBV7-2 and TRBJ2-5): GAGVSQSPSNKVTEKGKDVELRCDPISGHTALYWYRQSLGQGLEFLIYFQGNSAPDKSGLPSDRFSAERTGGSVSTLTIQRTQQEDSAVYLCASSSPGLAGVETQYFGPGTRLLVL.